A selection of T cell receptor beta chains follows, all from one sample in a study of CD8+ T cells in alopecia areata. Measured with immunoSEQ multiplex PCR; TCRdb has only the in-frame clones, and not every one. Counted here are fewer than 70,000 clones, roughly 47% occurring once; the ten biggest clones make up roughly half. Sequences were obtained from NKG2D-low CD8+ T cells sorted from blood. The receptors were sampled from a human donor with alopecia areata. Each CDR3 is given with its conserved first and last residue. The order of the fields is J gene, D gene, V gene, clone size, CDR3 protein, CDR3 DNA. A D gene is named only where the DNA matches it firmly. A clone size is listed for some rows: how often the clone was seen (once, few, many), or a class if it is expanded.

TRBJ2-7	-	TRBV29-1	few	CSVEARQGTSYEQYF	TGCAGCGTTGAAGCCCGCCAGGGGACCTCCTACGAGCAGTACTTC
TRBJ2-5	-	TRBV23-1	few	CASSQSRQRETQYF	TGCGCCAGCAGTCAATCCAGACAGCGGGAGACCCAGTACTTC
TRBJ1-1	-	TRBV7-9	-	CASSLVSTEAFF	TGTGCCAGCAGCTTAGTGTCCACTGAAGCTTTCTTT
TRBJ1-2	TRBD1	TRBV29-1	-	CSVNIRDRGDYGYTF	TGCAGCGTTAATATCCGGGACAGGGGGGACTATGGCTACACCTTC
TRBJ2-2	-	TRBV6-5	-	CASSYALFGTGELFF	TGTGCCAGCAGTTACGCACTGTTCGGAACCGGGGAGCTGTTTTTT
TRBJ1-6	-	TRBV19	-	CARSRVPKRALHF	TGTGCCAGAAGCCGGGTCCCAAAGAGGGCCCTCCACTTT
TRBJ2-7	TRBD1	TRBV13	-	CASSPRQGYEQYF	TGTGCCAGCAGCCCGCGACAGGGTTATGAGCAGTACTTC
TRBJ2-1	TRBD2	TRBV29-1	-	CSVPSTAGGPYNEQFF	TGCAGCGTCCCGAGCACCGCGGGGGGCCCGTACAATGAGCAGTTCTTC
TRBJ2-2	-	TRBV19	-	CASSMRPGTGELFF	TGTGCCAGTAGTATGCGTCCGGGGACCGGGGAGCTGTTTTTT
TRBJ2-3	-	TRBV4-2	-	CASSQEERWSTDTQYF	TGTGCCAGCAGCCAAGAAGAGCGGTGGAGCACAGATACGCAGTATTTT
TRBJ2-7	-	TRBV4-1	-	CASSQAQDFYEQYF	TGCGCCAGCAGCCAAGCTCAGGATTTCTACGAGCAGTACTTC
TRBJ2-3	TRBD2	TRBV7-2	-	CASSLVAGAYTDTQYF	TGTGCCAGCAGCTTAGTAGCGGGAGCTTACACAGATACGCAGTATTTT
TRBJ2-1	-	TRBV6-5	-	CASSYGGTYNKQFF	TGTGCCAGCAGTTACGGGGGGACATACAATAAGCAGTTCTTC
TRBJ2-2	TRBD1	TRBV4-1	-	CASSPRDRGERLAGELFF	TGCGCCAGCAGCCCCAGGGACAGGGGGGAGAGGTTGGCCGGGGAGCTGTTTTTT
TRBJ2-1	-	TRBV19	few	CASSLVTRSSYNEQFF	TGTGCCAGTAGTCTCGTGACCAGGAGCTCCTACAATGAGCAGTTCTTC
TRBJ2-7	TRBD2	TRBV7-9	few	CASSHRLAGEYEQYF	TGTGCCAGCAGCCACCGACTAGCGGGAGAATACGAGCAGTACTTC
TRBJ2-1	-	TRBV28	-	CASSPPSNNEQFF	TGTGCCAGCAGTCCGCCAAGTAACAATGAGCAGTTCTTC
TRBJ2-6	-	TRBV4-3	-	CASSQDRGTGANVLTF	TGCGCCAGCAGCCAAGATCGAGGGACCGGGGCCAACGTCCTGACTTTC
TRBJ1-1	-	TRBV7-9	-	CAIGAGTEAFF	TGTGCCATCGGGGCGGGCACTGAAGCTTTCTTT
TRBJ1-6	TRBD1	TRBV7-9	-	CASSSGQGDSPLHF	TGTGCCAGCAGCTCGGGACAGGGGGATTCACCCCTCCACTTT
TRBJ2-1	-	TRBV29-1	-	CSVEDNLSQYNEQFF	TGCAGCGTTGAAGATAACTTGAGCCAATACAATGAGCAGTTCTTC
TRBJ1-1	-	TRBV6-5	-	CASSYGGDTEAFF	TGTGCCAGCAGTTACGGCGGGGACACTGAAGCTTTCTTT
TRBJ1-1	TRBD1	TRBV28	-	CASSYRGANTEAFF	TGTGCCAGCAGTTACAGGGGCGCCAACACTGAAGCTTTCTTT
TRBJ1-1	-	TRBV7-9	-	CASSFGAEAFF	TGTGCCAGCAGCTTTGGTGCTGAAGCTTTCTTT
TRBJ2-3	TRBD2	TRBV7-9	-	CASSLASGAARDTQYF	TGTGCCAGCAGCTTAGCTAGCGGGGCGGCACGGGATACGCAGTATTTT
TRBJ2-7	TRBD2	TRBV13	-	CASSFAGLAYEQYF	TGTGCCAGCAGCTTTGCGGGACTAGCCTACGAGCAGTACTTC
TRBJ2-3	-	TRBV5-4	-	CASSLGYTQYF	TGTGCCAGCAGCTTGGGTTATACGCAGTATTTT
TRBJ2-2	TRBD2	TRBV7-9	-	CASSSGTSKSEPTGELFF	TGTGCCAGCAGCTCTGGGACTAGCAAATCCGAACCCACCGGGGAGCTGTTTTTT